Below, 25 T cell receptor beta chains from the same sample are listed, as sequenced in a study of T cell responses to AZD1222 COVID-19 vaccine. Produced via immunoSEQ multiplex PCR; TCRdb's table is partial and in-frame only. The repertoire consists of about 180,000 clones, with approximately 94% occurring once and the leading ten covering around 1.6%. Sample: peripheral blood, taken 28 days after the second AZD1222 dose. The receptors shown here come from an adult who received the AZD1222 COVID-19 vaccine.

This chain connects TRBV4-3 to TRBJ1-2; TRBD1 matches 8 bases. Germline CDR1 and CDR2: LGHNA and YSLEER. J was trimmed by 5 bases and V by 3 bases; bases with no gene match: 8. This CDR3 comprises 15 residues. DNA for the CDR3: TGCGCCAGCAGCCAGGCCGGGACAGGCTATTATGGCTACACCTTC. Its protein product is CASSQAGTGYYGYTF.

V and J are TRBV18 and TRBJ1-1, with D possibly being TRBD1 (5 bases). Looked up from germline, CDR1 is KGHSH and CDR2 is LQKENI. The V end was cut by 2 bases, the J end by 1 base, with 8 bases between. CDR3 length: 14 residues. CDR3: CASSPARANTEAFF. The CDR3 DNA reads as TGTGCCAGCTCACCAGCCAGGGCGAACACTGAAGCTTTCTTT.

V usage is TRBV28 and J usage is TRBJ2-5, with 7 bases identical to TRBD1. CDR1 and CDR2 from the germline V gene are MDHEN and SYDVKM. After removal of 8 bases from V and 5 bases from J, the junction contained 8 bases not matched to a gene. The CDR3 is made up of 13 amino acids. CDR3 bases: TGTGCCAGCGAACAGGGGAATAGGGAGACCCAGTACTTC. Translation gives CASEQGNRETQYF. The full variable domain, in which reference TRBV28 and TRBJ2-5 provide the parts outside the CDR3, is DVKVTQSSRYLVKRTGEKVFLECVQDMDHENMFWYRQDPGLGLRLIYFSYDVKMKEKGDIPEGYSVSREKKERFSLILESASTNQTSMYLCASEQGNRETQYFGPGTRLLVL.

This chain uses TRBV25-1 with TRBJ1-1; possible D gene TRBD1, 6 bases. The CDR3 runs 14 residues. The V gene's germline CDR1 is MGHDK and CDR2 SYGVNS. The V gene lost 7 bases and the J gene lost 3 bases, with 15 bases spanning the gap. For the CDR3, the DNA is TGTGCCAGCATTCCTTGGGGGGCGGACACTGAAGCTTTCTTT. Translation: CASIPWGADTEAFF.

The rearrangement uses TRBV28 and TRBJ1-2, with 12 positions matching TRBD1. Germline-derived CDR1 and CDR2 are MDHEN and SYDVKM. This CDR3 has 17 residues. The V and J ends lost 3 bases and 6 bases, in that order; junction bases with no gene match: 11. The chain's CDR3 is CASSFGGGQGAGNGYTF. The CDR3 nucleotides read TGTGCCAGCAGTTTTGGTGGGGGACAGGGGGCGGGTAATGGCTACACCTTC.

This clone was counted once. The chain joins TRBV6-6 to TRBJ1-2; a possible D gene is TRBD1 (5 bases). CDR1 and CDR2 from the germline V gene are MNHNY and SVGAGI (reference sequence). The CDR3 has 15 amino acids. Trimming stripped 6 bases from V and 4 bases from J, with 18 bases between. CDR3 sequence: CASSPGTTGGYGYTF. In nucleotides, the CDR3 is TGTGCCAGCAGCCCCGGGACGACCGGAGGCTATGGCTACACCTTC.

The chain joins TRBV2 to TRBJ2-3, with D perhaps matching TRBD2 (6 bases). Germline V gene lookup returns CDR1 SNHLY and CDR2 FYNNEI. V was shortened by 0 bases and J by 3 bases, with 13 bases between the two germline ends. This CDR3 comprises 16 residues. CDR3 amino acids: CASSEAWREGTDTQYF. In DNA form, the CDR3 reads TGTGCCAGCAGTGAAGCTTGGCGGGAAGGGACAGATACGCAGTATTTT.

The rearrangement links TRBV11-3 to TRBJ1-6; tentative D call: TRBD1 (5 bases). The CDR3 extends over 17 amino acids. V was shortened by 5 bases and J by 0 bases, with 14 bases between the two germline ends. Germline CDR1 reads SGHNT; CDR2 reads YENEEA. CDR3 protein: CASSPGEGSSYNSPLHF. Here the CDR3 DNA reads TGTGCCAGCAGCCCCGGGGAGGGGAGCTCCTATAATTCACCCCTCCACTTT.

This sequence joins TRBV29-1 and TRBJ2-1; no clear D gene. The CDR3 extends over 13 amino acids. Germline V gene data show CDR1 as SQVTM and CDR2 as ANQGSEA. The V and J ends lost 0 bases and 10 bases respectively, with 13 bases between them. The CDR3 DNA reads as TGCAGCGTTGAAGAGACTCCGTCGTGGGAGCAGTTCTTC. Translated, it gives CSVEETPSWEQFF.

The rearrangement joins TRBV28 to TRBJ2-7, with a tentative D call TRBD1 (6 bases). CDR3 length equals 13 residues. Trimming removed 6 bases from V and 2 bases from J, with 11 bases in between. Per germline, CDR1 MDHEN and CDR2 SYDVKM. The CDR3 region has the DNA TGTGCCAGCAGCCCCGGACAGACCTACGAGCAGTACTTC. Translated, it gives CASSPGQTYEQYF.

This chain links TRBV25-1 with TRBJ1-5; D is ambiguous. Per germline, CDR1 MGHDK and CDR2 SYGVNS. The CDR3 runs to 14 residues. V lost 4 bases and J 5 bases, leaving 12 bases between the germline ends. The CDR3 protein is CASSGDGVDQPQHF. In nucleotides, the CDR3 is TGTGCCAGCAGTGGCGACGGGGTAGATCAGCCCCAGCATTTT.

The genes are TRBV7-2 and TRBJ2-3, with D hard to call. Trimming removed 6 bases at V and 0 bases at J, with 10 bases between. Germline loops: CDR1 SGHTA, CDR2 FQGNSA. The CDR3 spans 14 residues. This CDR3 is CASRDMKSTDTQYF. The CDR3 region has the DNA TGTGCCAGCAGAGACATGAAGAGCACAGATACGCAGTATTTT.

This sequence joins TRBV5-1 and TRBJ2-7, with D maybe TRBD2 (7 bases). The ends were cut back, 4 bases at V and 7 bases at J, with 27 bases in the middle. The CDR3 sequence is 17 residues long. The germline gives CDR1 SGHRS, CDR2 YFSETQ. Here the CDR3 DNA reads TGCGCCAGCAGCCCGATCAAGGTAGGACTAGGGGGAAAAGAGCAGTACTTC. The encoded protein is CASSPIKVGLGGKEQYF.

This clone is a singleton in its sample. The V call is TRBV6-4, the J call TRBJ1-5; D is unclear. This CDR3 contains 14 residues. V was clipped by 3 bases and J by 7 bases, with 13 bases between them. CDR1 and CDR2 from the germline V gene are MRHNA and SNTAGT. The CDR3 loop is CASSDQPLGQPQHF. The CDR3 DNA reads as TGTGCCAGCAGTGATCAACCCCTGGGGCAGCCCCAGCATTTT.

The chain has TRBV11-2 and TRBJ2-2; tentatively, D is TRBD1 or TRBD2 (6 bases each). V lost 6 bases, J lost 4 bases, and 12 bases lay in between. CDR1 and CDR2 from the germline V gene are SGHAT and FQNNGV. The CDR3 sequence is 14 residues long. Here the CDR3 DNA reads TGTGCCAGCAGAACTACGGGGGCCACCGGGGAGCTGTTTTTT. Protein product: CASRTTGATGELFF.

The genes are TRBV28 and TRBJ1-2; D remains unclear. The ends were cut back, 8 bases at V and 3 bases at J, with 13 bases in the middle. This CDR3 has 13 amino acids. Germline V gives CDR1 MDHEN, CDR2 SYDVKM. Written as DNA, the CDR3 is TGTGCCAGCGATGAACTTCGCGACTATGGCTACACCTTC. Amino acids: CASDELRDYGYTF.

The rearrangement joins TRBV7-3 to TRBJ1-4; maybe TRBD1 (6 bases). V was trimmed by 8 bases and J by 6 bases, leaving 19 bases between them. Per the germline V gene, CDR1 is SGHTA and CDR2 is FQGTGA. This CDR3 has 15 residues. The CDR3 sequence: CASRPIGGQDEKLFF. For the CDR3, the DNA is TGTGCCAGCCGCCCTATAGGGGGGCAAGATGAAAAACTGTTTTTT.

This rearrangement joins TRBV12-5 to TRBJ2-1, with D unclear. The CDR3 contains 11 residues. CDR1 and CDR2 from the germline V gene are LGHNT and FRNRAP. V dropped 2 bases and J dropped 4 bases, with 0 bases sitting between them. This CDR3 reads CASGLYNEQFF. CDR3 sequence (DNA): TGTGCTAGTGGTTTGTACAATGAGCAGTTCTTC.

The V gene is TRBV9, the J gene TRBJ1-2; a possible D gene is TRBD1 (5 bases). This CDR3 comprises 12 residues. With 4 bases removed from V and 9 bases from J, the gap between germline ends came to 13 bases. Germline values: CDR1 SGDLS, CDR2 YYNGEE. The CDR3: CASSLLTGRYTF. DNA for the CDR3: TGTGCCAGCAGCCTACTAACAGGCCGCTACACCTTC.

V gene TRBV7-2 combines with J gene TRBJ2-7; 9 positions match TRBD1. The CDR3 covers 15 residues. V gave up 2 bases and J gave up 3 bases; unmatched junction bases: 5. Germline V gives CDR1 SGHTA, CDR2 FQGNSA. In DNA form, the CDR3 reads TGTGCCAGCAGCTTAAGGGACAGGGACGGCTACGAGCAGTACTTC. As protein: CASSLRDRDGYEQYF.

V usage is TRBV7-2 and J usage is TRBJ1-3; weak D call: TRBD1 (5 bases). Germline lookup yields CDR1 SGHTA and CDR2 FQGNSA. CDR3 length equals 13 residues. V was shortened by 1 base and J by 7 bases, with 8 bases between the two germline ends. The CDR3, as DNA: TGTGCCAGCAGCTTAGGCCCAGGGAACACCATATATTTT. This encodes CASSLGPGNTIYF. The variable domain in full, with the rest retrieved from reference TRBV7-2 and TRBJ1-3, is GAGVSQSPSNKVTEKGKDVELRCDPISGHTALYWYRQSLGQGLEFLIYFQGNSAPDKSGLPSDRFSAERTGGSVSTLTIQRTQQEDSAVYLCASSLGPGNTIYFGEGSWLTVV.

This CDR3 is CASTAQRDAIYGYTF. CDR3 nucleotide sequence: TGTGCCAGTACAGCGCAAAGGGACGCGATCTATGGCTACACCTTC. The chain carries TRBV19 and TRBJ1-2, with a tentative D call TRBD1 (5 bases). The germline gives CDR1 LNHDA, CDR2 SQIVND (reference sequence). Trimming removed 7 bases at V and 4 bases at J, with 19 bases between. The CDR3 length is 15 residues.

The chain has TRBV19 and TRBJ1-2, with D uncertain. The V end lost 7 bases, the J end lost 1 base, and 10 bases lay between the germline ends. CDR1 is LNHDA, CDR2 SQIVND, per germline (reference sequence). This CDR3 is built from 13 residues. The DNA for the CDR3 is TGTGCCAGTACCATCGGAGTTAACTATGGCTACACCTTC. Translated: CASTIGVNYGYTF.

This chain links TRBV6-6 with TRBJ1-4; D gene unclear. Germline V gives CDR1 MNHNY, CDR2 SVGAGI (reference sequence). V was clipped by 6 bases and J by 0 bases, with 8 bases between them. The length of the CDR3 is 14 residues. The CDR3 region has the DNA TGTGCCAGCAGCTTCGATACAACTAATGAAAAACTGTTTTTT. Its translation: CASSFDTTNEKLFF.

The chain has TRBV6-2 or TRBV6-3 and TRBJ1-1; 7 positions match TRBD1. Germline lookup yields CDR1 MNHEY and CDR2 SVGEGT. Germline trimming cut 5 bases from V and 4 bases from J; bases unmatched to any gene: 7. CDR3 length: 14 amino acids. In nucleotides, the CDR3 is TGTGCCAGCAGTAACACCAGGACAGGCACTGAAGCTTTCTTT. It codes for CASSNTRTGTEAFF.